This T cell receptor beta chain originates from a study of cytomegalovirus exposure and HLA in healthy donors. This PCR relied on a set of 60 Vbeta primers and 13 Jbeta primers. Data came from immunoSEQ multiplex PCR; TCRdb stores just in-frame clones and leaves some out. The sample holds about 130,000 clones, around 8.5% seen once. The germline V and J ends were trimmed by 0 bases and 4 bases, with 12 bases remaining between them. Germline assignment: CDR1 MGHRA and CDR2 YSYEKL. CDR3 length: 15 residues. The study, taken as a whole, reports: Likely technical artifact: a cluster of highly shared sequence variants. A later analysis found common viral pathogens apparently linked to several of the most significant clusters. Later, TCR association rates were found to vary by HLA locus, highest for DRB1 and lowest for HLA-C.

Remarks on this clone: As yet, its antigen is unknown.

Donors likely had unrecorded immune exposures despite being nominally healthy when sampled. Sample: PBMCs. This TCR was sampled from a man aged 35-49 years in good health and CMV-seronegative. The chain carries TRBV4-1 and TRBJ1-1; D ambiguous. In DNA form, the CDR3 reads TGCGCCAGCAGCCAAGAGGCGGGGTTGGGCACTGAAGCTTTCTTT. It codes for CASSQEAGLGTEAFF.